Below, 15 T cell receptor beta chains from the same sample are listed, as sequenced in a study of shared clonotypes between healthy human individuals. The repertoire was sequenced with immunoSEQ multiplex PCR; TCRdb's copy has only in-frame clones and lacks some. This table holds about 650,000 clones, 95% to 96% found once. CD8 cells classed as naive were CD45RO-negative and positively selected for CCR7, excluding terminally differentiated effector memory CD45RA+ cells. Material: naive CD8+ T cells sorted from blood. The receptors derive from a woman aged 30 to 39 in good health.

V is TRBV27 and J is TRBJ2-1, with D uncertain. CDR1 and CDR2 from the germline V gene are MNHEY and SMNVEV (reference sequence). The CDR3 sequence is 14 residues long. Trimming removed 3 bases at V and 0 bases at J, with 6 bases between. This CDR3 reads CASSFSPSYNEQFF. DNA of the CDR3: TGTGCCAGCAGTTTCTCCCCCTCCTACAATGAGCAGTTCTTC.

V usage is TRBV27 and J usage is TRBJ2-7; possibly TRBD2 for D (5 bases). This CDR3 is 15 amino acids long. Germline CDR1 reads MNHEY; CDR2 reads SMNVEV (reference sequence). V was clipped by 0 bases and J by 1 base, with 10 bases between them. In DNA form, the CDR3 reads TGTGCCAGCAGTTTATCCGTGGAGGCTTCCTACGAGCAGTACTTC. It encodes CASSLSVEASYEQYF.

The chain carries TRBV27 and TRBJ1-1; TRBD1 matches at 9 bases. The CDR3 consists of 16 residues. Unmatched junction bases numbered 9, after V lost 5 bases and J lost 2 bases. Germline V gene lookup returns CDR1 MNHEY and CDR2 SMNVEV (reference sequence). The CDR3 sequence is CASSNLQGAGNTEAFF. The CDR3 DNA reads TGTGCCAGCAGTAACCTACAGGGGGCGGGAAACACTGAAGCTTTCTTT.

The rearrangement links TRBV4-1 to TRBJ2-2, with TRBD2 matching over 10 bases. Germline V gene lookup returns CDR1 MGHRA and CDR2 YSYEKL. The CDR3 is made up of 18 amino acids. J lost 4 bases, V lost 4 bases, and 12 bases had no gene match. The CDR3 loop is CASSPRERLAGVTGELFF. The CDR3, as DNA: TGCGCCAGCAGCCCCAGGGAGCGGCTAGCGGGAGTCACCGGGGAGCTGTTTTTT.

The rearrangement joins TRBV28 to TRBJ2-5, with TRBD1 matching 9 bases. The CDR3 runs 18 residues. The germline V gene has CDR1 MDHEN and CDR2 SYDVKM. V shed 5 bases and J 5 bases; nucleotides not matched to a gene: 18. As DNA, the CDR3 is TGTGCCAGCAGTCCAACCCCCGGTTATTACAGGGGGCTTGAGACCCAGTACTTC. Translation gives CASSPTPGYYRGLETQYF.

The V call is TRBV5-8, the J call TRBJ2-7; D may be TRBD2 (6 bases). Trimming pared 4 bases from V and 6 bases from J, leaving 11 bases between. Germline V gene lookup returns CDR1 SGHTS and CDR2 YDEGEE. The CDR3 totals 12 residues. This CDR3 reads CASSPGGREQYF. In DNA, the CDR3 is TGTGCCAGCAGCCCCGGAGGGCGCGAGCAGTACTTC.

V usage is TRBV7-9 and J usage is TRBJ1-4; D gene ambiguous. V lost 4 bases to trimming and J lost 7 bases, with 10 bases between them. The V gene's germline CDR1 is SEHNR and CDR2 FQNEAQ (reference sequence). There are 13 residues in the CDR3. This CDR3 is CASSWGGSEKLFF. The CDR3 DNA reads as TGTGCCAGCAGCTGGGGAGGGAGTGAAAAACTGTTTTTT.

The chain links TRBV19 to TRBJ1-5; D call uncertain. Trimming shortened V by 3 bases and J by 0 bases, and 9 bases separated the two germline ends. The CDR3 has 15 residues. Germline CDR1 LNHDA, CDR2 SQIVND (reference sequence). The CDR3 DNA follows: TGTGCCAGTAGTATTTGGAGCCTTAGCAATCAGCCCCAGCATTTT. Translation: CASSIWSLSNQPQHF.

CDR3 region: CASSFRGGTGELFF. DNA of the CDR3: TGTGCCAGCAGCTTCAGGGGTGGCACCGGGGAGCTGTTTTTT. The gene calls are TRBV5-4 and TRBJ2-2, with a weak D call TRBD1 (6 bases). CDR3 length: 14 amino acids. The germline V and J ends were trimmed by 2 bases and 4 bases, with 9 bases remaining between them. Germline CDR1 reads SGHNT; CDR2 reads YYREEE (reference sequence).

The chain uses TRBV30 and TRBJ2-1; 8 bases are shared with TRBD2. V lost 2 bases and J lost 3; bases outside the gene matches: 3. This CDR3 has 14 residues. CDR1 is GTSNPN and CDR2 is SVGIG in the germline V gene (reference sequence). The CDR3 region is CAWSSGGGYNEQFF. The CDR3, as DNA: TGTGCCTGGAGTTCCGGGGGGGGCTACAATGAGCAGTTCTTC.

The chain has TRBV14 and TRBJ2-7, with D possibly called TRBD1 or TRBD2 (5 bases each). The CDR3 totals 14 residues. Germline CDR1 reads SGHDN; CDR2 reads FVKESK. The V and J ends lost 3 bases and 2 bases respectively, with 11 bases between them. CDR3 protein: CASSHRDLPYEQYF. The CDR3 DNA is TGTGCCAGCAGCCACCGGGACCTACCCTACGAGCAGTACTTC. Full variable domain (rest looked up from reference TRBV14 and TRBJ2-7): EAGVTQFPSHSVIEKGQTVTLRCDPISGHDNLYWYRRVMGKEIKFLLHFVKESKQDESGMPNNRFLAERTGGTYSTLKVQPAELEDSGVYFCASSHRDLPYEQYFGPGTRLTVT.

V usage is TRBV6-1 and J usage is TRBJ2-2; 10 bases agree with TRBD2. The CDR3 sequence is 17 residues long. Per germline, CDR1 MNHNS and CDR2 SASEGT. J gave up 0 bases and V 3 bases, and 4 bases lay outside the gene matches. The CDR3, as DNA: TGTGCCAGCAGTGACATAGGACTAGCGGCGAACACCGGGGAGCTGTTTTTT. This translates into CASSDIGLAANTGELFF.

V gene TRBV23-1 combines with J gene TRBJ2-1; maybe TRBD1 (5 bases). TRBV23-1 is placed among ORFs of uncertain function. This CDR3 is 16 amino acids long. V lost 3 bases and J lost 0, with 12 bases in between. CDR3 residues: CASSHPTVISYNEQFF. CDR3 coding DNA: TGCGCCAGCAGTCATCCGACAGTTATCTCCTACAATGAGCAGTTCTTC.

The sample holds one count of this clone. The J gene is TRBJ2-1, the V gene TRBV27, with 8 nucleotides matching TRBD2. Germline assignment: CDR1 MNHEY and CDR2 SMNVEV (reference sequence). This CDR3 has 13 residues. J lost 13 bases, V lost 5 bases, and 10 bases had no gene match. CDR3 in amino acids: CASSANIGTSQFF. CDR3 coding DNA: TGTGCCAGCAGTGCTAACATCGGGACTAGTCAGTTCTTC.

The chain employs TRBV7-8 and TRBJ2-7; possible D gene TRBD1, 6 bases. The V end lost 2 bases, the J end lost 0 bases, and 8 bases lay between the germline ends. Germline V lookup: CDR1 SGHVS, CDR2 FQNEAQ. The CDR3 extends over 14 amino acids. CDR3 DNA: TGTGCCAGCAGCTTAAGGACAGACTCCTACGAGCAGTACTTC. This translates into CASSLRTDSYEQYF.